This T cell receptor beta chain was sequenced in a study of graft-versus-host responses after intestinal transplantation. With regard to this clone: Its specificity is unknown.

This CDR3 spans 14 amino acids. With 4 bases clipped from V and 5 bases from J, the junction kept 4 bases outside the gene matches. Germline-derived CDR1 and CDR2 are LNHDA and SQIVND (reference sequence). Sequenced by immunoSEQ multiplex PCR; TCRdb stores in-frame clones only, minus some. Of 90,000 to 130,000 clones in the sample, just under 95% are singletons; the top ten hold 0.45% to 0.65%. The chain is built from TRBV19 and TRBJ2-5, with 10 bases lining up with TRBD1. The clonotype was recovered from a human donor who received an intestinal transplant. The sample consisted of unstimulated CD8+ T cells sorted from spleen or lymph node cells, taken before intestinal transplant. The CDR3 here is CASSSGTGVETQYF. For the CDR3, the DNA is TGTGCCAGTAGTAGCGGGACAGGGGTTGAGACCCAGTACTTC.